This T cell receptor (beta chain) comes out of a study of radiotherapy plus CTLA-4 blockade in lung cancer. This CDR3 has 16 amino acids. V was clipped by 5 bases and J by 0 bases; unmatched bases: 8. Germline V gene lookup returns CDR1 SGHTA and CDR2 FQGNSA. This clone was observed many times. Method: immunoSEQ multiplex PCR; TCRdb's copy keeps in-frame clones and lacks some. This sample carries fewer than 50,000 clones, 63% of them seen once, and the ten largest clones take approximately 17%. The starting material was peripheral blood, obtained from a patient treated with radiotherapy plus ipilimumab. The chain couples TRBV7-2 to TRBJ2-3; TRBD1 agrees at 7 bases. This receptor was taken from a human donor with non-small cell lung cancer who had a partial response to radiotherapy plus ipilimumab. For the CDR3, the DNA is TGTGCCAGCAGCGCGAGACAGGGTGGCAGCACAGATACGCAGTATTTT. It yields the protein CASSARQGGSTDTQYF.